Sequencing of this T cell receptor beta chain was carried out in a study of blood T cell repertoires in COVID-19. Study details: Two negative PCRs, clearance, or symptom resolution were required of recovered Cohort 3 donors. Donors in the United States, Italy and Spain gave samples during acute or convalescent COVID-19.

V shed 3 bases and J shed 7 bases, with 21 bases lying between them. Germline CDR1 reads LGHNA; CDR2 reads YSLEER. CDR3 length: 17 residues. Authors' analysis steps: Reference gene primer amplification gave estimated nucleated cell counts. Assay used: immunoSEQ multiplex PCR; TCRdb lists only in-frame clones, some missing. That table furnishes V, J and clone size, whereas the DNA furnished D and trimming. Counted here are over 150,000 clones, 65% to 80% occurring once; the ten biggest clones make up 15% to 20%. Participant ages covered about 18 to 90 years across 24 US areas. This clonotype originated in a woman aged 70 to 79 in a cohort exposed to, infected with or recovered from COVID-19 (not recorded which). The gene calls are TRBV4-3 and TRBJ1-4; D may be TRBD1 (5 bases). Material for sequencing was PBMCs or T cells enriched from blood (not recorded which). The chain's CDR3 is CASSQFPQGGATEKLFF. In DNA, the CDR3 is TGCGCCAGCAGCCAGTTTCCTCAGGGAGGGGCTACTGAAAAACTGTTTTTT.